The 25 T cell receptor beta chains below come from one sample, sequenced in a study of CD8+ T cells in alopecia areata (dated by TCRdb to 2016 to 2019). Libraries came from the immunoSEQ multiplex PCR assay. RNA was extracted from all samples and reverse transcribed into cDNA, which served as template for TCR sequencing. TCRdb took over this immuneACCESS table, retaining in-frame rearrangements with V and J assigned. Such tables are incomplete; in checked studies, under half of the missing clones stem from an unresolved V gene, and the remainder is unexplained. The sample profile shows approximately 280,000 clones; nearly 60% of them were found once. In total, the top ten clones hold more than 1.5% of the sample. The time point label on this specimen signifies: 20 to 30 weeks on oral tofacitinib. The meaning of the sample's treatment or condition label: oral pan-JAK inhibitor, 5-10 mg twice daily.

The sample in question was CD4+ T cells sorted from blood, obtained at week 24, from a patient treated with tofacitinib. These receptors came from a human donor with alopecia areata.

This clone came up a few times. The genes are TRBV10-3 and TRBJ2-6, with 10 nucleotides matching TRBD1. V dropped 3 bases and J dropped 2; count of bases not matched to a gene: 7. The CDR3 is 18 residues long. CDR1 is ENHRY and CDR2 is SYGVKD in the germline V gene. The CDR3 spells CAISDRTGQGTGANVLTF. CDR3 sequence (DNA): TGTGCCATCAGTGACAGAACGGGACAGGGGACTGGGGCCAACGTCCTGACTTTC.

The chain carries TRBV7-2 and TRBJ2-6, with a possible D match to TRBD2 (6 bases). Trimming shortened V by 7 bases and J by 2 bases, and 6 bases separated the two germline ends. This CDR3 region has 13 residues. Germline V gives CDR1 SGHTA, CDR2 FQGNSA. Written as DNA, the CDR3 is TGTGCCAGCACGGGGGCTGGGGCCAACGTCCTGACTTTC. This sequence encodes CASTGAGANVLTF.

The chain uses TRBV12-5 and TRBJ2-5; the match to TRBD1 covers 8 bases. The CDR3 consists of 14 residues. V shed 1 base, J shed 4 bases, and the junction held 2 bases outside the gene matches. Per the germline V gene, CDR1 is LGHNT and CDR2 is FRNRAP. The DNA of the CDR3 is TGTGCTAGTGGTTTGGCAGGGGGCTTAGAGACCCAGTACTTC. Encoded protein: CASGLAGGLETQYF. Full variable domain (outside the CDR3, taken from reference TRBV12-5 and TRBJ2-5): DARVTQTPRHKVTEMGQEVTMRCQPILGHNTVFWYRQTMMQGLELLAYFRNRAPLDDSGMPKDRFSAEMPDATLATLKIQPSEPRDSAVYFCASGLAGGLETQYFGPGTRLLVL.

The V call is TRBV6-7, the J call TRBJ1-6; D unclear. TRBV6-7 is known as an ORF, though its function is uncertain. Trimming took off 2 bases at V and 9 bases at J, with 8 bases between the two ends. This CDR3 is built from 13 residues. This chain's CDR3 is CASSYKGCSPLHF. The CDR3 DNA follows: TGTGCCAGCAGTTACAAGGGTTGTTCACCCCTCCACTTT.

This clone was observed a handful of times. The chain is built from TRBV6-6 and TRBJ2-2; D remains ambiguous. Trimming took off 2 bases at V and 4 bases at J, with 11 bases between the two ends. Germline lookup yields CDR1 MNHNY and CDR2 SVGAGI (reference sequence). The CDR3 runs to 15 residues. Here the CDR3 reads CASSYLGYGTGELFF. The DNA for the CDR3 is TGTGCCAGCAGTTACCTGGGGTATGGCACCGGGGAGCTGTTTTTT.

J is TRBJ2-7 and V is TRBV7-2; D might be TRBD1 (5 bases). CDR1 is SGHTA, CDR2 FQGNSA, per germline. CDR3 length: 13 residues. V was shortened by 4 bases and J by 6 bases, with 13 bases between the two germline ends. CDR3 in DNA: TGTGCCAGCAGCTCCCCGGCAGGGCTCGAGCAGTACTTC. Protein sequence: CASSSPAGLEQYF.

This chain uses TRBV7-3 with TRBJ1-1; D remains unclear. CDR3 size: 13 residues. Trimming cost V 5 bases and J 0 bases, with 7 bases left between them. Per the germline V gene, CDR1 is SGHTA and CDR2 is FQGTGA. CDR3 amino acids: CASSRHMNTEAFF. DNA of the CDR3: TGTGCCAGCAGCCGGCATATGAACACTGAAGCTTTCTTT.

The V gene is TRBV15, the J gene TRBJ2-6, with D possibly TRBD2 on 6 matching bases. Germline assignment: CDR1 LNHNV and CDR2 YYDKDF (reference sequence). The CDR3 totals 16 residues. V gave up 2 bases and J gave up 2 bases, with 10 bases separating them. CDR3 sequence reads: CATSRPWGAGANVLTF. CDR3 sequence (DNA): TGTGCCACCAGCAGACCTTGGGGGGCTGGGGCCAACGTCCTGACTTTC.

CDR3 sequence (DNA): TGTGCCAGCAGCCAGAGGTATGGCTACACCTTC. It codes for CASSQRYGYTF. This chain links TRBV7-9 with TRBJ1-2; D remains ambiguous. Trimming took 5 bases from V and 5 from J, leaving 6 bases between them. Germline CDR1 and CDR2: SEHNR and FQNEAQ (reference sequence). This CDR3 spans 11 amino acids.

A note on this clone: Its ends do not fully match the called genes, so a read error is possible. This chain links TRBV7-6 with TRBJ2-4, with TRBD2 matching 10 bases. The length of the CDR3 is 16 residues. Germline V gene lookup returns CDR1 SGHVS and CDR2 FNYEAQ. CDR3 nucleotides: TGTGCCAGCAGCTTCTCCCACAGGCGAGCGGGGGGGCCTCTTAGCTTC. This sequence encodes CASSFSHRRAGGPLSF. The full variable domain, its missing parts supplied by reference TRBV7-6 and TRBJ2-4, is GAGVSQSPRYKVTKRGQDVALRCDPISGHVSLYWYRQALGQGPEFLTYFNYEAQQDKSGLPNDRFSAERPEGSISTLTIQRTEQRDSAMYRCASSFSHRRAGGPLSFGAGTRLSVL.

The chain carries TRBV6-5 and TRBJ2-3, with unresolved D. In germline, CDR1 is MNHEY, CDR2 SVGAGI. CDR3 size: 14 residues. V was pared by 3 bases and J by 2 bases, with 9 bases between. The CDR3 DNA sequence: TGTGCCAGCAGTTATTCGGTCCTCACAGATACGCAGTATTTT. Translated: CASSYSVLTDTQYF.

V is TRBV5-1 and J is TRBJ1-1, with 10 bases aligning to TRBD1. The V gene's germline CDR1 is SGHRS and CDR2 YFSETQ. Germline trimming cut 0 bases from V and 4 bases from J; bases unmatched to any gene: 3. The CDR3 has 15 amino acids. The CDR3 sequence: CASSLGTGGVTEAFF. DNA for the CDR3: TGCGCCAGCAGCTTGGGGACAGGGGGAGTCACTGAAGCTTTCTTT.

There are a few counts of this clone. The rearrangement uses TRBV29-1 and TRBJ2-7; TRBD1 aligns across 9 bases. The V segment lost 7 bases and the J segment 5 bases; nucleotides outside the gene matches: 6. The CDR3 covers 12 residues. Germline assignment: CDR1 SQVTM and CDR2 ANQGSEA. CDR3 coding DNA: TGCAGCGCGGACAGGGGTAAAGACGAGCAGTACTTC. Its translation is CSADRGKDEQYF.

This clone has just a few counts. The chain carries TRBV4-3 and TRBJ1-2; no definite D call. V lost 4 bases and J 2 bases, leaving 11 bases between the germline ends. The germline V gene has CDR1 LGHNA and CDR2 YSLEER. This CDR3 has 14 amino acids. CDR3 sequence (DNA): TGCGCCAGCAGCCCACAGCACTTCAACTATGGCTACACCTTC. It encodes CASSPQHFNYGYTF.

The V and J genes are TRBV6-5 and TRBJ2-5; 9 bases map to TRBD1. The V segment lost 6 bases and the J segment 4 bases; nucleotides outside the gene matches: 3. The CDR3 totals 13 residues. Germline assignment: CDR1 MNHEY and CDR2 SVGAGI. The CDR3 loop reads CASSNRGRETQYF. The DNA of the CDR3 is TGTGCCAGCAGCAACAGGGGGCGAGAGACCCAGTACTTC.

This clone was picked up a small number of times. The chain is built from TRBV4-2 and TRBJ1-2, with D unresolved. The CDR3 spans 13 residues. Trimming removed 2 bases from V and 4 bases from J, with 8 bases in between. Germline CDR1 and CDR2: LGHNA and YNFKEQ. The CDR3 coding sequence is TGTGCCAGCAGCCAAACGGAGGTCTATGGCTACACCTTC. This gives the protein CASSQTEVYGYTF.

This clone has a single count. This CDR3 is also generated by other DNA sequences in the sample. V gene TRBV2 combines with J gene TRBJ1-4; D is unclear. The CDR3 is 12 amino acids. From germline, CDR1 is SNHLY and CDR2 FYNNEI. This chain's CDR3 is CASGLGSEKLFF. The CDR3 DNA reads as TGTGCTAGCGGCCTGGGCTCTGAAAAACTGTTTTTT. Together with reference TRBV2 and TRBJ1-4, the CDR3 gives the full variable domain: EPEVTQTPSHQVTQMGQEVILRCVPISNHLYFYWYRQILGQKVEFLVSFYNNEISEKSEIFDDQFSVERPDGSNFTLKIRSTKLEDSAMYFCASGLGSEKLFFGSGTQLSVL.

The rearrangement links TRBV29-1 to TRBJ2-5; D remains unclear. Germline assignment: CDR1 SQVTM and CDR2 ANQGSEA. V was pared by 6 bases and J by 4 bases, with 15 bases between. The CDR3 extends over 13 amino acids. The CDR3 spells CSVEHRRIETQYF. The CDR3 region has the DNA TGCAGCGTCGAACACCGGCGGATAGAGACCCAGTACTTC.

The rearrangement links TRBV4-1 to TRBJ1-1; possible D gene TRBD1, 5 bases. The V gene lost 1 base and the J gene lost 3 bases, with 6 bases spanning the gap. From germline, CDR1 is MGHRA and CDR2 YSYEKL. The CDR3 runs 13 residues. The CDR3 loop reads CASSQVGDTEAFF. The CDR3 DNA is TGCGCCAGCAGCCAAGTGGGGGACACTGAAGCTTTCTTT.

This clone came up once. The chain joins TRBV30 to TRBJ2-5; possible D gene TRBD2, 6 bases. The CDR3 has 12 residues. Germline-derived CDR1 and CDR2 are GTSNPN and SVGIG (reference sequence). V lost 2 bases and J lost 9, with 13 bases in between. The CDR3 DNA reads as TGTGCCTGGAGTCCCTCCGGAGGGGCCCAGTACTTC. It encodes CAWSPSGGAQYF. Combining the CDR3 with reference TRBV30 and TRBJ2-5 gives the whole variable domain SQTIHQWPATLVQPVGSPLSLECTVEGTSNPNLYWYRQAAGRGLQLLFYSVGIGQISSEVPQNLSASRPQDRQFILSSKKLLLSDSGFYLCAWSPSGGAQYFGPGTRLLVL.

This clone was detected a few times. The chain combines TRBV14 with TRBJ1-4, with TRBD1 identical over 7 bases. Germline CDR1 reads SGHDN; CDR2 reads FVKESK. This CDR3 has 13 amino acids. The ends lost 4 bases at V and 8 bases at J; junction bases unmatched: 4. Here the CDR3 DNA reads TGTGCCAGCAGCCCCCGACAGGGCGAAAAACTGTTTTTT. This sequence encodes CASSPRQGEKLFF.

The CDR3 spells CASSSRQRDTVGETQYF. CDR3 nucleotides: TGTGCCAGCAGCTCAAGGCAGCGGGACACGGTAGGAGAGACCCAGTACTTC. This chain links TRBV7-6 with TRBJ2-5, with D possibly being TRBD2 (7 bases). The germline V and J ends were trimmed by 4 bases and 4 bases, with 22 bases remaining between them. The CDR3 consists of 17 residues. Germline CDR1 and CDR2: SGHVS and FNYEAQ.

This clone was counted a few times. The V gene is TRBV15, the J gene TRBJ1-2, with 8 bases lining up with TRBD1. Germline CDR1 and CDR2: LNHNV and YYDKDF (reference sequence). CDR3 length equals 15 residues. V shed 3 bases, J shed 2 bases, and the junction held 5 bases outside the gene matches. The CDR3 DNA sequence: TGTGCCACCAGCAGCCGGGACAGGCCAAACTATGGCTACACCTTC. Amino acid sequence: CATSSRDRPNYGYTF.

The chain is built from TRBV25-1 and TRBJ1-2; no reliable D call. The CDR3 loop spans 15 amino acids. Germline V gene sequence: CDR1 MGHDK, CDR2 SYGVNS. V lost 2 bases and J 1 base, leaving 11 bases between the germline ends. This chain's CDR3 is CASSEMGFINYGYTF. CDR3 DNA sequence: TGTGCCAGCAGTGAAATGGGGTTTATTAACTATGGCTACACCTTC.

The rearrangement links TRBV28 to TRBJ1-6; D perhaps matches TRBD1 (5 bases). The CDR3 is 14 amino acids. Germline V CDR1 and CDR2: MDHEN, SYDVKM. Between the trimmed V and J ends, which lost 6 bases and 14 bases, there was a span of 20 bases. The CDR3 nucleotides are TGTGCCAGCAGCAAGCGGGACGCCCGAATGGCCCTCCACTTT. It codes for CASSKRDARMALHF.